This T cell receptor beta chain derives from a study of cytomegalovirus exposure and HLA in healthy donors (dated by TCRdb to about 2017). With respect to the entire study: According to a later analysis, one platform produced both the 120 validation repertoires and the 700 or so repertoires of the first cohort. A separate validation cohort of 100 to 150 different subjects was used in addition to the approximately 610-subject first cohort. To predict cytomegalovirus infection status, the study brought together high-throughput TCR immunosequencing, statistical association of individual TCRs with disease status, and machine learning. The study was designed to test whether signatures of past pathogen exposure could be identified by cataloging public T cell receptors. Overall study outcomes, separate from this receptor: A later analysis found that TCRs clustered in the first cohort also tended to co-occur in the 110 or so validation repertoires, with 90% to 95% of cluster scores above 0. While some public TCRs were present in many individuals, most TCR sequences turned up only very rarely across donors. In vitro tests confirmed that a few of the cytomegalovirus-associated TCR beta chains recognize cytomegalovirus antigens. The classifier was reported to diagnose cytomegalovirus status with high specificity and sensitivity in both the original cohort and the validation cohort. The validation cohort had no HLA typing available for a later analysis, so co-occurrence within that cohort was assessed over all 110 or so repertoires. The authors suggested that the approach could potentially be extended to other disease states and immunological phenotypes. A total of around 150 TCR beta chains were listed by the study as associated with cytomegalovirus.

Donors formed part of the validation cohort, which comprised 95 to 150 subjects and was distinct from the first cohort of several hundred subjects. For CDR1 and CDR2, the germline V gene (reference sequence) lists PRHDT and FYEKMQ. The cysteine opens and the phenylalanine closes a CDR3 of 15 amino acids. This entry keeps only the CDR3 DNA: 45 bases, framed from base 1. Cut back by 2 bases and 7 bases, the V and J ends lie 18 bases apart. The protocol used for the library was the immunoSEQ multiplex PCR assay. In the paper's pipeline: A statistical classification framework was built to diagnose cytomegalovirus status from the catalog of TCR beta chain sequences. TCRdb obtained this table from immuneACCESS and retained in-frame rearrangements with V and J assigned. These tables miss some clones; where compared with another copy, unresolved V genes account for less than half of the shortfall, and the remainder is unexplained. V, J and clone size are those of that table, while D and trimming were read from the DNA. Present in this sample are 300,000 to 450,000 clones, about nine tenths of which were seen just once. The top ten constitute 0.83% of the sample.

To note about this clone: Which antigen it targets is not known. There are no base qualities to consult, and no much larger clone falls within one base.

The clonotype comes from a woman aged 18-29 years in good health and CMV-seronegative. The receptor chain draws on TRBV13 and TRBJ2-7; possibly the D gene is TRBD1, per 5 matching bases. The sequenced material came from PBMCs. The DNA is TGTGCCAGCAGCTTATATGCGACAGCTTCAAATGAGCAGTACTTC. This is translated as CASSLYATASNEQYF.